This entry features one TCR beta chain sequence. Source study methods: Amplification with reference gene primers provided the estimates of nucleated cell counts. Libraries were prepared by immunoSEQ multiplex PCR; TCRdb keeps only in-frame clonotypes and omits some of them. V, J and clone size are those of that table, while D and trimming were read from the DNA. There are under 300,000 clones in the sample; roughly nine tenths occur only once, and 12% lies in the top ten. V lost 7 bases and J lost 7, with 20 bases in between. The CDR3 runs 14 residues. Germline loops: CDR1 SQVTM, CDR2 ANQGSEA. The sample belongs to a study of blood T cell repertoires in COVID-19.

Input material: peripheral blood. This chain links TRBV29-1 with TRBJ2-4; D may be TRBD2 (6 bases). This clonotype originated in a woman aged 25 to 39 with COVID-19, enrolled during active disease. CDR3 coding DNA: TGCAGCGCCCATTCGGGGGTTACCGGGAACATTCAGTACTTC. This translates into CSAHSGVTGNIQYF.